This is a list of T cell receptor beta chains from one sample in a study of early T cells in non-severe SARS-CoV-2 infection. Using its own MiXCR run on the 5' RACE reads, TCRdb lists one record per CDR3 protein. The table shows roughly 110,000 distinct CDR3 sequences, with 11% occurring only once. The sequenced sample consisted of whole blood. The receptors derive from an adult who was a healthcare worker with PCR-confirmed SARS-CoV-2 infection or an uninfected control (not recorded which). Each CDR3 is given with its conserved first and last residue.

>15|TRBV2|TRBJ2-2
CASSVLSANTGELFF
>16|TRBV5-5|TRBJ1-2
CASSFSGTGVLYGYTF
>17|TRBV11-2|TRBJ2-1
CASSSSPGQSSYNEQFF
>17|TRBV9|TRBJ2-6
CASSPGTLYSGANVLTF
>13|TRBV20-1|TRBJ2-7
CSARTTGTYEQYF
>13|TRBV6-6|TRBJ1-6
CASTGTDNSPLHF
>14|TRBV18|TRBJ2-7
CASSPPGLVGEQYF
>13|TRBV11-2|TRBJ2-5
CASRRSHGETQYF
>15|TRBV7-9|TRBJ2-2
CASSLRQGGTGELFF
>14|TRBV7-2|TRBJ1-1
CASSTGVINTEAFF
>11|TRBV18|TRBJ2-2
CASSQGGELFF
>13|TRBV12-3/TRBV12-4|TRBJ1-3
CASKTNSLGTIYF
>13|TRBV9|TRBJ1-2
CASSPGQGDGYTF
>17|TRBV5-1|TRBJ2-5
CASSSRTSGIGQETQYF
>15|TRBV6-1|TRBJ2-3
CASSVGLAGADTQYF
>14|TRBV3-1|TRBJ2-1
CASSQVAAYNEQFF
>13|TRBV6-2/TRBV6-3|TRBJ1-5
CASSYDSNQPQHF
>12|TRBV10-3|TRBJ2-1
CAISETYHEQFF
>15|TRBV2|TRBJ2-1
CASRETSGRTNEQFF
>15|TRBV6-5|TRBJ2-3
CASSYSAGGTDTQYF
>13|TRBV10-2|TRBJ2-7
CASTSGTSNEQYF
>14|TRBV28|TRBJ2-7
CASTIGTSRSEQYF
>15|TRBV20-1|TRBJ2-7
CSADGTSRPIYEQYF
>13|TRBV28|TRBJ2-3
CASIPADQDTQYF
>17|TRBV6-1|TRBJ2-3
CASSALVGAGGTDTQYF
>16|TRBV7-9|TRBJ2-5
CASSLSGTGFGETQYF
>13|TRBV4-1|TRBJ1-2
CASSQVDTFGYTF
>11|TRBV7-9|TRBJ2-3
CASSRIGAQYF
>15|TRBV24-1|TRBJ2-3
CATSAPGEGADTQYF
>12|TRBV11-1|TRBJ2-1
CASSSNSNEQFF
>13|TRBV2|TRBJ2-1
CASIPNSYNEQFF
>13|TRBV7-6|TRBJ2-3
CASSLENTDTQYF
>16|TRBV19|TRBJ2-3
CASSTPRSAGDDTQYF
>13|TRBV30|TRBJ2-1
CAWIGTGDGEQFF
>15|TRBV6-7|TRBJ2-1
CASSYIGEMDNEQFF
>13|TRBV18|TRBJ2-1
CASSPGLDDEQFF